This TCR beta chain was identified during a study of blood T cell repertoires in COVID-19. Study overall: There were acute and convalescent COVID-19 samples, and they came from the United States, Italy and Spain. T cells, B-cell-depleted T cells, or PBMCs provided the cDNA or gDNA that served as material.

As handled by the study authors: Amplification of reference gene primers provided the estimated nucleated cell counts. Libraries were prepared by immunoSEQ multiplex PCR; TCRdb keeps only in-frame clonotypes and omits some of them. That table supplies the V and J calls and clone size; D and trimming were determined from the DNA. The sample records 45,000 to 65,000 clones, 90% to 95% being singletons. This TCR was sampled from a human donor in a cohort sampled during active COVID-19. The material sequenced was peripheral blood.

The CDR3 region is CASSLYLALDGELFF. The CDR3 coding sequence is TGTGCCAGCAGCTTGTATCTAGCCTTGGACGGGGAGCTGTTTTTT. V and J are TRBV5-4 and TRBJ2-2, with D tentatively TRBD2 (5 bases). V was shortened by 1 base and J by 7 bases, with 14 bases between the two germline ends. Germline CDR1 is SGHNT and CDR2 is YYREEE (reference sequence). The CDR3 is made up of 15 amino acids.